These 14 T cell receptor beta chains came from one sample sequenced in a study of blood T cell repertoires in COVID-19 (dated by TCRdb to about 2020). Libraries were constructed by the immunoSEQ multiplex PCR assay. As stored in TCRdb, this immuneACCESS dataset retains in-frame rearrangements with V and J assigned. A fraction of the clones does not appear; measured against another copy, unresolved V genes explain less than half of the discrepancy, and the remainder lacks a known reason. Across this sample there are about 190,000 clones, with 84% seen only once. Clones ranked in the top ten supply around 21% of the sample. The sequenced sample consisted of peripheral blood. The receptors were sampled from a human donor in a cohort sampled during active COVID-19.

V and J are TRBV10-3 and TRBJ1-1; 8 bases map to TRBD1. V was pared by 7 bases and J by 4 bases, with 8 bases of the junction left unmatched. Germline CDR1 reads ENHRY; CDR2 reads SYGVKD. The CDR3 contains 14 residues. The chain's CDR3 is CAITSDRVVTEAFF. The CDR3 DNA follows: TGTGCCATCACCTCGGACAGGGTGGTCACTGAAGCTTTCTTT.

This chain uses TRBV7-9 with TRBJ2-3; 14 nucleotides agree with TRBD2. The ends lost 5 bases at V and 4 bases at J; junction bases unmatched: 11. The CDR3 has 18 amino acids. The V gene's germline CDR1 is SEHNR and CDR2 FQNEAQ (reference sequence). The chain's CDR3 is CASSPGLAGVFFPDTQYF. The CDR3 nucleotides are TGTGCCAGCAGCCCGGGACTAGCGGGAGTGTTCTTCCCAGATACGCAGTATTTT.

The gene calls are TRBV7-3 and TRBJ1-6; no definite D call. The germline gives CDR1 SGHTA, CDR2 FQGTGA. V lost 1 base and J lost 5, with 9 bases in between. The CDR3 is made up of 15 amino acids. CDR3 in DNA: TGTGCCAGCAGCTTAATGCGGGCCGATAATTCACCCCTCCACTTT. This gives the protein CASSLMRADNSPLHF.

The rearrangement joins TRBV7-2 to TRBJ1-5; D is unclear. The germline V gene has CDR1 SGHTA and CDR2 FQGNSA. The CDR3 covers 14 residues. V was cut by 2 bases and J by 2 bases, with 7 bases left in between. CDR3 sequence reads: CASSLRLGNQPQHF. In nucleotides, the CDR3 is TGTGCCAGCAGCTTAAGGCTAGGCAATCAGCCCCAGCATTTT.

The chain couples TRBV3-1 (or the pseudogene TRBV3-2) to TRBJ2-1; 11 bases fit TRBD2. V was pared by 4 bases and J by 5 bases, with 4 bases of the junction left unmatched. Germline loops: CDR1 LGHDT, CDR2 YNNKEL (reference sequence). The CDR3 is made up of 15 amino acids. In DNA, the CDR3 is TGTGCCAGCAGCCCCGGGACTAGCGGTCACAATGAGCAGTTCTTC. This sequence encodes CASSPGTSGHNEQFF.

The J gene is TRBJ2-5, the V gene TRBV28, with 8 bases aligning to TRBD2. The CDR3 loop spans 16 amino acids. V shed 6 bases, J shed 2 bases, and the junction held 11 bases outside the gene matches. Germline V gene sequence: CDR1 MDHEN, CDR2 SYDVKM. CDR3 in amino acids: CASSEIRGGGQETQYF. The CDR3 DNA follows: TGTGCCAGCAGCGAAATAAGGGGCGGGGGGCAAGAGACCCAGTACTTC.

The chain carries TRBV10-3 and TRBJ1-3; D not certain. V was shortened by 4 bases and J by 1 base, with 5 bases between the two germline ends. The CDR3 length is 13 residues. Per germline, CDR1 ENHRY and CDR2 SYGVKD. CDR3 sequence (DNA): TGTGCCATCAGTGCCAGATCTGGAAACACCATATATTTT. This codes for CAISARSGNTIYF.

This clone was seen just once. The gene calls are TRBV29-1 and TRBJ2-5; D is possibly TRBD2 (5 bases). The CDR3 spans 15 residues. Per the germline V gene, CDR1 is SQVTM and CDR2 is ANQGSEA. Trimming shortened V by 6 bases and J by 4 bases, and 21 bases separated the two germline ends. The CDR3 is CSVDTRHSIGETQYF. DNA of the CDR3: TGCAGCGTGGATACTAGGCACTCTATAGGAGAGACCCAGTACTTC.

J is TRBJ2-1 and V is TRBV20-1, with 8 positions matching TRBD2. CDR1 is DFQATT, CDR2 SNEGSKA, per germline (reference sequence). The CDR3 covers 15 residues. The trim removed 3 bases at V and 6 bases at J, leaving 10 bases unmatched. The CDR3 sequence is CSASSQASGSNEQFF. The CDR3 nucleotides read TGCAGTGCTAGTTCCCAGGCTAGCGGGTCCAATGAGCAGTTCTTC.

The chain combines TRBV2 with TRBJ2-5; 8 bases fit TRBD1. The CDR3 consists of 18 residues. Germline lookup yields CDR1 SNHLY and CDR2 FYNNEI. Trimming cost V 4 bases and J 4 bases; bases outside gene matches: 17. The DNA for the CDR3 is TGTGCCAGCAGTGTTGCTAGACCCGGACAGGGAGGTGGAGAGACCCAGTACTTC. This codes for CASSVARPGQGGGETQYF.

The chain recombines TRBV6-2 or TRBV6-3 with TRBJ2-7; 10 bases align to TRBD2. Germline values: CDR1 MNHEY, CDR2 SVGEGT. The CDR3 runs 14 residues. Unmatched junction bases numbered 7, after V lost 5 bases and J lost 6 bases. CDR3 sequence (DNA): TGTGCCAGCAGTCGAAGCGGGGGGGTACCCGAGCAGTACGTC. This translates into CASSRSGGVPEQYV.

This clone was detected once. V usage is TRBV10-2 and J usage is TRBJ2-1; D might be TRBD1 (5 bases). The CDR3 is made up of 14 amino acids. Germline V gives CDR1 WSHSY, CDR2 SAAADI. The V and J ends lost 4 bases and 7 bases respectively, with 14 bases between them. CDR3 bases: TGCGCCAGCAGTGCTACAGGATCGATTAATGAGCAGTTCTTC. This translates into CASSATGSINEQFF.

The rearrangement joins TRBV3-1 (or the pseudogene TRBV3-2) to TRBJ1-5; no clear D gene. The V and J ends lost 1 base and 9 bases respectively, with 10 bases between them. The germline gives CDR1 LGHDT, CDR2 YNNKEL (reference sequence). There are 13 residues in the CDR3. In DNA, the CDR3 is TGTGCCAGCAGCCAAGGCGGGTATACGCCCCAGCATTTT. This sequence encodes CASSQGGYTPQHF.

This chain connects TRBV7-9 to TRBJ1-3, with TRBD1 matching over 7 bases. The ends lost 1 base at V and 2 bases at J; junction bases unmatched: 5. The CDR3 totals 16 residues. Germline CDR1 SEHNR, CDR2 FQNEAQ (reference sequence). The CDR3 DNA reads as TGTGCCAGCAGCTTAGGGATGACAGGGACTGGAAACACCATATATTTT. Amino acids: CASSLGMTGTGNTIYF.